The 10 T cell receptor beta chains reported below all come from one sample, sequenced in a study of early T cells in non-severe SARS-CoV-2 infection. TCRdb analysed the 5' RACE reads with MiXCR anew, one entry per CDR3 protein. The table includes some 77,000 distinct CDR3 sequences, 5% detected once. The starting material was whole blood, obtained at baseline. These receptors originate from an adult who was a healthcare worker with PCR-confirmed SARS-CoV-2 infection or an uninfected control (not recorded which).

This clonotype has more than one count but fewer than ten. The chain uses TRBV2 and TRBJ1-1, with D hard to call. The CDR3 is 13 amino acids. CDR1 is SNHLY and CDR2 is FYNNEI in the germline V gene. The ends were cut back, 7 bases at V and 0 bases at J, with 9 bases in the middle. Here the CDR3 DNA reads TGTGCCAGCAAGGGCACAATGAACACTGAAGCTTTCTTT. Translated, it gives CASKGTMNTEAFF.

The chain employs TRBV6-4 and TRBJ2-2; a weak D match, TRBD2 (5 bases). The CDR3 length is 15 residues. The germline CDR1 and CDR2 sequences are MRHNA and SNTAGT. V was shortened by 6 bases and J by 5 bases, with 16 bases between the two germline ends. CDR3 sequence: CASSLGREGTGELFF. The CDR3 region has the DNA TGTGCCAGCAGCCTCGGACGGGAAGGGACCGGGGAGCTGTTTTTT.

This clonotype was picked up many times. This sequence joins TRBV3-1 and TRBJ2-1, with 13 nucleotides matching TRBD2. The CDR3 is made up of 18 amino acids. Germline V gene data show CDR1 as LGHDT and CDR2 as YNNKEL (reference sequence). Unmatched junction bases numbered 12, after V lost 4 bases and J lost 6 bases. CDR3 sequence reads: CASSPRTSGSKDRNEQFF. CDR3 in DNA: TGTGCCAGCAGCCCCCGGACTAGCGGGAGTAAGGACCGCAATGAGCAGTTCTTC.

The rearrangement uses TRBV11-3 and TRBJ2-1; D perhaps matches TRBD2 (6 bases). This CDR3 region has 15 residues. Deletions cut 5 bases from V and 2 bases from J, with 13 bases between. Germline V gene sequence: CDR1 SGHNT, CDR2 YENEEA. CDR3 bases: TGTGCCAGCAGCCCGCGGCGGGGCACCTACAATGAGCAGTTCTTC. The encoded protein is CASSPRRGTYNEQFF.

This clonotype turned up a few times. The chain joins TRBV9 to TRBJ2-3; D may match TRBD1 or TRBD2 (5 bases each). Germline V gene sequence: CDR1 SGDLS, CDR2 YYNGEE. The CDR3 spans 15 residues. The V end was cut by 2 bases, the J end by 3 bases, with 13 bases between. This chain's CDR3 is CASSVGALWTDTQYF. The DNA for the CDR3 is TGTGCCAGCAGCGTCGGGGCCCTCTGGACAGATACGCAGTATTTT.

This clonotype has just a few counts. The rearrangement joins TRBV28 to TRBJ1-5; 9 bases line up with TRBD1. The CDR3 loop spans 14 amino acids. With V trimmed by 5 bases and J by 4 bases, 3 bases remained unmatched. Germline V gene sequence: CDR1 MDHEN, CDR2 SYDVKM. CDR3 sequence reads: CASSRTGVNQPQHF. CDR3 DNA sequence: TGTGCCAGCAGTAGGACAGGGGTAAATCAGCCCCAGCATTTT.

In this sample, this clonotype turned up many times. V gene TRBV10-3 combines with J gene TRBJ2-7, with D perhaps matching TRBD2 (6 bases). V was trimmed by 10 bases and J by 0 bases, leaving 13 bases between them. Germline lookup yields CDR1 ENHRY and CDR2 SYGVKD. CDR3 length: 13 residues. In nucleotides, the CDR3 is TGTGCCAGTAAGGGACTTCGCTCCTACGAGCAGTACTTC. Its translation is CASKGLRSYEQYF.

The chain joins TRBV30 to TRBJ1-2, with D maybe TRBD1 (6 bases). V was cut by 7 bases and J by 4 bases, with 16 bases left in between. The V gene's germline CDR1 is GTSNPN and CDR2 SVGIG (reference sequence). The CDR3 has 13 amino acids. This chain's CDR3 is CASSQGWAYGYTF. CDR3 nucleotide sequence: TGTGCCTCGTCGCAGGGGTGGGCCTATGGCTACACCTTC.

This clonotype was counted a few times. The rearrangement links TRBV6-1 to TRBJ1-4, with D hard to call. Trimming removed 3 bases from V and 3 bases from J, with 11 bases in between. CDR3 length: 15 residues. CDR1 MNHNS and CDR2 SASEGT come from the germline V gene. The chain's CDR3 is CASSDFVVANEKLFF. In nucleotides, the CDR3 is TGTGCCAGCAGTGACTTCGTCGTGGCTAATGAAAAACTGTTTTTT.

This chain uses TRBV27 with TRBJ1-1; D is unclear. The CDR3 is 13 amino acids. Germline V gene data show CDR1 as MNHEY and CDR2 as SMNVEV (reference sequence). V was cut by 5 bases and J by 1 base, with 8 bases left in between. The CDR3 DNA is TGTGCCAGCAGTCCCCTGAAGAACACTGAAGCTTTCTTT. This sequence encodes CASSPLKNTEAFF.